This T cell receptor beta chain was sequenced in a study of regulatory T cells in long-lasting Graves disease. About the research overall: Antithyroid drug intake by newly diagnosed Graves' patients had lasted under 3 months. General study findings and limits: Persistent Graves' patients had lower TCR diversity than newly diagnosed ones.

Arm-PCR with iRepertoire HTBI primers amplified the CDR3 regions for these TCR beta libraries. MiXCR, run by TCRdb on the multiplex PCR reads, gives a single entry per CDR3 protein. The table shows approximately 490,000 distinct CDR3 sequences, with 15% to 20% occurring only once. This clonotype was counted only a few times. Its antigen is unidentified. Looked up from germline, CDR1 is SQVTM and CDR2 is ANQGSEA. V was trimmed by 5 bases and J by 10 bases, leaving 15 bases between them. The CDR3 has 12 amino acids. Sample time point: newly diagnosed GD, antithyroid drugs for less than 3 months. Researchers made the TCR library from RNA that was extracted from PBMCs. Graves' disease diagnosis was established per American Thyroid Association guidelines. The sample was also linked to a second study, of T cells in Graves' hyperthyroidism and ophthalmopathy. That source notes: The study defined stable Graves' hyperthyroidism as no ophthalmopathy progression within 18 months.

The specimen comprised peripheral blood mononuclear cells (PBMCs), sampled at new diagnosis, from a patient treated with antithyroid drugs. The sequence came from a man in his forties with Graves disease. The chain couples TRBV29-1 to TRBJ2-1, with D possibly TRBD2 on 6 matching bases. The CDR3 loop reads CSVPGVIGEQFF. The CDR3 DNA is TGCAGCGTTCCGGGAGTAATAGGCGAGCAGTTCTTC.